This entry lists 19 T cell receptor beta chains sequenced from one sample in a study of siplizumab effects on memory and regulatory T cells. Here immunoSEQ multiplex PCR was the method, and the copy in TCRdb shows in-frame clones only, minus some. This sample yields about 82,000 clones, of which roughly 87% are seen a single time; more than 1.5% belongs to the top ten. Material: Tregs sorted from blood. These receptors were collected from a human donor in good health.

The chain recombines TRBV5-5 with TRBJ1-1, with TRBD1 matching 7 bases. Germline-derived CDR1 and CDR2 are SGHKS and YYEKEE (reference sequence). The CDR3 has 18 residues. V shed 2 bases and J 0 bases; nucleotides not matched to a gene: 13. In DNA form, the CDR3 reads TGTGCCAGCAGCTTAGGGACAGCCTTGAACATCCTGAACACTGAAGCTTTCTTT. Protein product: CASSLGTALNILNTEAFF.

CDR3: CASSHREGYGSNQPQHF. For the CDR3, the DNA is TGTGCCAGCAGCCACAGGGAAGGGTATGGTAGCAATCAGCCCCAGCATTTT. J is TRBJ1-5 and V is TRBV2; D possibly corresponds to TRBD1 (6 bases). Germline V gives CDR1 SNHLY, CDR2 FYNNEI. Trimming removed 6 bases at V and 0 bases at J, with 18 bases between. There are 17 residues in the CDR3.

The chain is built from TRBV6-5 and TRBJ2-5; 9 positions match TRBD2. Germline loops: CDR1 MNHEY, CDR2 SVGAGI. The trim removed 10 bases at V and 7 bases at J, leaving 10 bases unmatched. This CDR3 contains 13 residues. The CDR3 DNA is TGTGCCACAATGAGCGGGGGGAAGGGGACCCAGTACTTC. Protein sequence: CATMSGGKGTQYF.

This chain joins TRBV6-7 and TRBJ2-1, with 8 bases identical to TRBD2. TRBV6-7 is marked as an open reading frame, function uncertain. Trimming took 4 bases from V and 6 from J; bases not matched to a gene: 14. The CDR3 totals 17 residues. The CDR3 nucleotides are TGTGCCAGCAGTTTTAATCGGGGGGGCCTTTCCGCCAATGAGCAGTTCTTC. Its protein product is CASSFNRGGLSANEQFF.

This rearrangement joins TRBV5-4 to TRBJ1-2; 10 bases are a match to TRBD1. V gave up 5 bases and J gave up 8 bases; unmatched junction bases: 9. Germline V CDR1 and CDR2: SGHNT, YYREEE (reference sequence). The CDR3 covers 14 residues. The CDR3, as DNA: TGTGCCAGCAGGTCCGGGACAGGGGCCTTGGGCTACACCTTC. Amino acids: CASRSGTGALGYTF.

The rearrangement joins TRBV6-6 to TRBJ1-3; D not certain. CDR1 is MNHNY and CDR2 is SVGAGI in the germline V gene (reference sequence). This CDR3 region has 13 residues. V dropped 9 bases and J dropped 2 bases, with 11 bases sitting between them. CDR3 bases: TGTGCCAGTTTTACAGCGACTGGAAACACCATATATTTT. Amino acids: CASFTATGNTIYF.

This chain joins TRBV9 and TRBJ2-7; the match to TRBD2 covers 14 bases. This CDR3 region has 16 residues. Trimming at V came to 4 bases and at J to 5 bases, leaving 8 bases not matched to a gene. Germline lookup yields CDR1 SGDLS and CDR2 YYNGEE. The CDR3 spells CASSKGLAGGGNEQYF. The CDR3 bases are TGTGCCAGCAGCAAAGGACTAGCGGGGGGTGGCAACGAGCAGTACTTC. The full variable domain, its missing parts supplied by reference TRBV9 and TRBJ2-7, is DSGVTQTPKHLITATGQRVTLRCSPRSGDLSVYWYQQSLDQGLQFLIQYYNGEERAKGNILERFSAQQFPDLHSELNLSSLELGDSALYFCASSKGLAGGGNEQYFGPGTRLTVT.

The rearrangement links TRBV6-6 to TRBJ1-5; the D gene is possibly TRBD1 (6 bases). V was clipped by 5 bases and J by 8 bases, with 10 bases between them. The CDR3 runs 12 residues. The germline gives CDR1 MNHNY, CDR2 SVGAGI (reference sequence). CDR3 in DNA: TGTGCCAGCAGTACTCCAGGGGAGCCCCAGCATTTT. Translated: CASSTPGEPQHF.

The chain uses TRBV11-2 and TRBJ2-1; the match to TRBD2 covers 9 bases. The CDR3 totals 15 residues. J gave up 9 bases and V 0 bases, and 6 bases lay outside the gene matches. Germline values: CDR1 SGHAT, CDR2 FQNNGV. In nucleotides, the CDR3 is TGTGCCAGCAGCTTAGACCTAGCGGGGTGGGGTGAGCAGTTCTTC. It encodes CASSLDLAGWGEQFF.

The gene calls are TRBV6-5 and TRBJ2-7; the match to TRBD2 covers 8 bases. V shed 3 bases, J shed 2 bases, and the junction held 6 bases outside the gene matches. The CDR3 is made up of 15 amino acids. Germline CDR1 is MNHEY and CDR2 is SVGAGI. For the CDR3, the DNA is TGTGCCAGCAGTTATTCGGGAGGGATTACCTACGAGCAGTACTTC. It codes for CASSYSGGITYEQYF.

As DNA, the CDR3 is TGTGCCAGCAGCCCCGGGACAGGGGGCGAGGCTTTCTTT. It yields the protein CASSPGTGGEAFF. The rearrangement links TRBV5-4 to TRBJ1-1; the match to TRBD1 covers 12 bases. The germline V gene encodes CDR1 SGHNT and CDR2 YYREEE (reference sequence). CDR3 size: 13 residues. V gave up 4 bases and J gave up 11 bases; unmatched junction bases: 6.

The chain recombines TRBV19 with TRBJ1-6; a weak D match, TRBD1 (5 bases). Germline CDR1 reads LNHDA; CDR2 reads SQIVND (reference sequence). The V gene lost 7 bases and the J gene lost 3 bases, with 10 bases spanning the gap. There are 14 residues in the CDR3. The CDR3: CASNQGNYNSPLHF. For the CDR3, the DNA is TGTGCCAGTAATCAGGGAAACTATAATTCACCCCTCCACTTT.

The J gene is TRBJ2-5, the V gene TRBV7-6, with 7 nucleotides matching TRBD2. This CDR3 is built from 15 residues. From germline, CDR1 is SGHVS and CDR2 FNYEAQ. V trimming: 0 bases; J trimming: 6 bases; junction bases outside the gene matches: 7. CDR3 amino acids: CASSLAWSGVQTQYF. The CDR3 coding sequence is TGTGCCAGCAGCTTAGCTTGGAGCGGGGTGCAGACCCAGTACTTC.

This chain uses TRBV5-1 with TRBJ2-3, with 9 bases matching TRBD2. CDR3 size: 17 residues. J was trimmed by 0 bases and V by 0 bases; bases with no gene match: 5. Per the germline V gene, CDR1 is SGHRS and CDR2 is YFSETQ. The DNA of the CDR3 is TGCGCCAGCAGCTTGGAAAGCGGGGGGCCTAGCACAGATACGCAGTATTTT. Translating gives CASSLESGGPSTDTQYF.

This CDR3 reads CASSEGFPCGGAFF. DNA of the CDR3: TGCGCCAGCAGCGAAGGATTTCCGTGTGGTGGAGCTTTCTTT. The V gene is TRBV10-1, the J gene TRBJ1-1; D gene unclear. From germline, CDR1 is WNHNN and CDR2 SYGVQD (reference sequence). The CDR3 extends over 14 amino acids. Trimming stripped 6 bases from V and 10 bases from J, with 21 bases between.

The chain carries TRBV7-9 and TRBJ2-5, with TRBD2 matching 11 bases. Germline CDR1 SEHNR, CDR2 FQNEAQ (reference sequence). V lost 0 bases, J lost 3 bases, and 12 bases stayed unmatched. This CDR3 spans 19 amino acids. CDR3 loop: CASSLALTSGGPGEETQYF. The CDR3 coding sequence is TGTGCCAGCAGCTTAGCGCTAACTAGCGGGGGTCCGGGGGAAGAGACCCAGTACTTC.

This clone was counted a few times. The gene calls are TRBV5-5 and TRBJ2-5, with 12 bases lining up with TRBD1. The CDR3 consists of 17 residues. From germline, CDR1 is SGHKS and CDR2 YYEKEE (reference sequence). V lost 4 bases to trimming and J lost 4 bases; unmatched junction nucleotides: 11. CDR3 region: CASSPGIGTGGSETQYF. CDR3 bases: TGTGCCAGCAGCCCTGGAATTGGGACAGGGGGCTCAGAGACCCAGTACTTC.

V and J are TRBV7-7 and TRBJ2-5; TRBD2 aligns across 10 bases. This CDR3 is built from 13 residues. With V trimmed by 4 bases and J by 5 bases, 1 base remained unmatched. From germline, CDR1 is SSHAT and CDR2 FNYEAQ (reference sequence). CDR3 sequence reads: CASSSGLAETQYF. CDR3 sequence (DNA): TGTGCCAGCAGCTCGGGACTAGCGGAGACCCAGTACTTC.

This chain uses TRBV18 with TRBJ1-1; D not resolved. Trimming pared 3 bases from V and 1 base from J, leaving 6 bases between. The germline V gene encodes CDR1 KGHSH and CDR2 LQKENI. There are 13 residues in the CDR3. The CDR3, as DNA: TGTGCCAGCTCACCCAAGGGGAACACTGAAGCTTTCTTT. The encoded protein is CASSPKGNTEAFF. The full variable domain, completed using reference TRBV18 and TRBJ1-1, is NAGVMQNPRHLVRRRGQEARLRCSPMKGHSHVYWYRQLPEEGLKFMVYLQKENIIDESGMPKERFSAEFPKEGPSILRIQQVVRGDSAAYFCASSPKGNTEAFFGQGTRLTVV.